These T cell receptor beta chains were read from a single sample in a study of cytomegalovirus exposure and HLA in healthy donors. Repertoires were generated with immunoSEQ multiplex PCR, while TCRdb's copy carries only in-frame clones and drops some. The data show about 180,000 clones, about 85% seen once. The sample was PBMCs. These receptors were obtained from a girl aged 5-17 years in good health and CMV-seropositive. The CDR3 runs from the conserved cysteine through the conserved F or W. The D gene is left open where the match is weak. Clone size is given for some rows only: seen once, a few or many times, or a class if the clone is expanded.

TRBV29-1	once	-	TRBJ2-5	CSVEGGAQETQYF	TGCAGCGTTGAGGGGGGGGCCCAAGAGACCCAGTACTTC
TRBV4-2	-	-	TRBJ2-3	CASSQVLVDTQYF	TGTGCCAGCAGCCAAGTGCTAGTGGATACGCAGTATTTT
TRBV7-2	-	TRBD2	TRBJ2-3	CASSPDRGGTDTQYF	TGTGCCAGCAGCCCCGACCGGGGGGGCACAGATACGCAGTATTTT
TRBV6-4	-	TRBD2	TRBJ2-3	CASSPLAATDTQYF	TGTGCCAGCAGTCCGCTAGCGGCGACAGATACGCAGTATTTT
TRBV30	-	TRBD2	TRBJ2-7	CAWLGASGTYEQYF	TGTGCCTGGCTTGGGGCTAGCGGAACCTACGAGCAGTACTTC
TRBV5-4	-	TRBD1	TRBJ1-2	CASSGRDRDFFGYTF	TGTGCCAGCAGCGGAAGGGACAGGGATTTCTTTGGCTACACCTTC
TRBV7-3	-	TRBD1	TRBJ1-1	CAGPRDRPILNTEAFF	TGTGCCGGACCCCGGGACAGGCCAATACTGAACACTGAAGCTTTCTTT
TRBV5-8	-	-	TRBJ2-1	CASSSYNEQFF	TGTGCCAGCAGCTCTTACAATGAGCAGTTCTTC
TRBV4-1	-	-	TRBJ2-1	CASSQDWGDLDNEQFF	TGCGCCAGCAGCCAAGATTGGGGGGACCTTGACAATGAGCAGTTCTTC
TRBV7-9	few	-	TRBJ1-6	CASSRREGVNSPLHF	TGTGCCAGCAGCCGTCGGGAGGGGGTAAATTCACCCCTCCACTTT
TRBV7-2	-	TRBD1	TRBJ2-7	CASSLGQGPFYEQYF	TGTGCCAGCAGCTTGGGACAGGGACCTTTCTACGAGCAGTACTTC
TRBV27	-	-	TRBJ2-1	CASSLWSSYNEQFF	TGTGCCAGCAGTTTGTGGAGCTCCTACAATGAGCAGTTCTTC
TRBV28	-	TRBD1	TRBJ1-1	CASSAPGGVGTEAFF	TGTGCCAGCAGTGCTCCAGGGGGCGTCGGCACTGAAGCTTTCTTT
TRBV30	-	-	TRBJ1-1	CAWSNGNPEAFF	TGTGCCTGGAGTAACGGGAACCCTGAAGCTTTCTTT
TRBV11-2	once	TRBD2	TRBJ2-3	CASSLDGAGVLDTQYF	TGTGCCAGCAGCTTAGACGGAGCGGGAGTTTTAGATACGCAGTATTTT
TRBV6-5	few	TRBD1	TRBJ1-2	CASSYTPGTGNGYTF	TGTGCCAGCAGTTACACCCCCGGGACAGGGAACGGCTACACCTTC
TRBV6-1	once	TRBD1	TRBJ2-3	CASNNNRGLTDTQYF	TGTGCCAGCAACAATAACAGGGGGCTAACAGATACGCAGTATTTT
TRBV9	-	-	TRBJ2-7	CASSVDSPYEQYF	TGTGCCAGCAGCGTAGACAGCCCCTACGAGCAGTACTTC
TRBV5-4	-	TRBD1	TRBJ2-7	CASSLGRGQGAVIFTYEQYF	TGTGCCAGCAGCTTGGGTAGGGGACAGGGGGCGGTGATATTCACCTACGAGCAGTACTTC
TRBV20-1	-	-	TRBJ2-3	CSARDIDTQYF	TGCAGTGCTAGAGATATCGATACGCAGTATTTT
TRBV5-1	-	-	TRBJ1-1	CASSLAGGSEAFF	TGCGCCAGCAGCTTGGCCGGGGGGTCTGAAGCTTTCTTT
TRBV5-4	-	-	TRBJ2-5	CASSLPAGQETQYF	TGTGCCAGCAGCTTGCCTGCGGGACAAGAGACCCAGTACTTC
TRBV4-1	-	-	TRBJ1-5	CASSQIDSSNQPQHF	TGCGCCAGCAGCCAGATCGACAGCTCCAATCAGCCCCAGCATTTT
TRBV6-5	-	-	TRBJ2-1	CASSSSGILYNEQFF	TGTGCCAGCAGTTCAAGCGGAATCCTCTACAATGAGCAGTTCTTC
TRBV19	-	-	TRBJ1-4	CASKGRANPNEKLFF	TGTGCCAGTAAGGGCAGGGCGAACCCAAATGAAAAACTGTTTTTT
TRBV27	-	-	TRBJ2-5	CASSLFLGGAEETQYF	TGTGCCAGCAGTTTATTTTTGGGGGGAGCGGAAGAGACCCAGTACTTC
TRBV2	-	-	TRBJ1-5	CASRAYSNQPQHF	TGTGCCAGCAGAGCTTATAGCAATCAGCCCCAGCATTTT
TRBV6-6	-	-	TRBJ1-4	CASSYSMVDFEKLFF	TGTGCCAGCAGTTACTCGATGGTGGACTTTGAAAAACTGTTTTTT
TRBV4-2	-	TRBD2	TRBJ2-3	CASSQDPGGSTDTQYF	TGTGCCAGCAGCCAAGACCCGGGAGGGAGCACAGATACGCAGTATTTT
TRBV5-6	few	TRBD1	TRBJ1-5	CASSLGTGGRQPQHF	TGTGCCAGCAGCTTGGGGACAGGGGGCAGGCAGCCCCAGCATTTT
TRBV6-5	few	-	TRBJ1-1	CASSYIMTAKAFF	TGTGCCAGCAGTTACATCATGACAGCCAAAGCTTTCTTT
TRBV27	-	-	TRBJ2-1	CASSLLGHQFF	TGTGCCAGCAGTTTACTCGGTCACCAATTCTTC